The sequence of this T cell receptor (beta chain) was determined in a study of CD4 T cell repertoires in COVID-19. Broader study findings: In SARS-CoV and/or HKU1 spike cultures, between roughly 7 and 25% of SARS-CoV-2 clonotypes reappeared. Two or all three memory subsets shared several highly expanded SARS-CoV-2-reactive clonotypes.

A few counts support this clone. No antigen is known for it. Generated by immunoSEQ multiplex PCR, the TCRdb table keeps only in-frame clones and is missing some. This repertoire shows more than 65,000 clones, about four fifths found once; its top ten account for 0.45% to 0.7%. Losses at the gene ends were 5 bases for V and 1 base for J; bases not matched to a gene: 7. Germline V lookup: CDR1 SNHLY, CDR2 FYNNEI. CDR3 size: 15 residues. The sample in question was CD4+ T cells from peripheral blood, obtained after recovery from COVID-19. The chain recombines TRBV2 with TRBJ1-1; 7 nucleotides match TRBD1. This receptor was obtained from a human donor who had COVID-19. The CDR3 spells CASSRDSWENTEAFF. In DNA, the CDR3 is TGTGCCAGCAGTCGGGACAGCTGGGAGAACACTGAAGCTTTCTTT.